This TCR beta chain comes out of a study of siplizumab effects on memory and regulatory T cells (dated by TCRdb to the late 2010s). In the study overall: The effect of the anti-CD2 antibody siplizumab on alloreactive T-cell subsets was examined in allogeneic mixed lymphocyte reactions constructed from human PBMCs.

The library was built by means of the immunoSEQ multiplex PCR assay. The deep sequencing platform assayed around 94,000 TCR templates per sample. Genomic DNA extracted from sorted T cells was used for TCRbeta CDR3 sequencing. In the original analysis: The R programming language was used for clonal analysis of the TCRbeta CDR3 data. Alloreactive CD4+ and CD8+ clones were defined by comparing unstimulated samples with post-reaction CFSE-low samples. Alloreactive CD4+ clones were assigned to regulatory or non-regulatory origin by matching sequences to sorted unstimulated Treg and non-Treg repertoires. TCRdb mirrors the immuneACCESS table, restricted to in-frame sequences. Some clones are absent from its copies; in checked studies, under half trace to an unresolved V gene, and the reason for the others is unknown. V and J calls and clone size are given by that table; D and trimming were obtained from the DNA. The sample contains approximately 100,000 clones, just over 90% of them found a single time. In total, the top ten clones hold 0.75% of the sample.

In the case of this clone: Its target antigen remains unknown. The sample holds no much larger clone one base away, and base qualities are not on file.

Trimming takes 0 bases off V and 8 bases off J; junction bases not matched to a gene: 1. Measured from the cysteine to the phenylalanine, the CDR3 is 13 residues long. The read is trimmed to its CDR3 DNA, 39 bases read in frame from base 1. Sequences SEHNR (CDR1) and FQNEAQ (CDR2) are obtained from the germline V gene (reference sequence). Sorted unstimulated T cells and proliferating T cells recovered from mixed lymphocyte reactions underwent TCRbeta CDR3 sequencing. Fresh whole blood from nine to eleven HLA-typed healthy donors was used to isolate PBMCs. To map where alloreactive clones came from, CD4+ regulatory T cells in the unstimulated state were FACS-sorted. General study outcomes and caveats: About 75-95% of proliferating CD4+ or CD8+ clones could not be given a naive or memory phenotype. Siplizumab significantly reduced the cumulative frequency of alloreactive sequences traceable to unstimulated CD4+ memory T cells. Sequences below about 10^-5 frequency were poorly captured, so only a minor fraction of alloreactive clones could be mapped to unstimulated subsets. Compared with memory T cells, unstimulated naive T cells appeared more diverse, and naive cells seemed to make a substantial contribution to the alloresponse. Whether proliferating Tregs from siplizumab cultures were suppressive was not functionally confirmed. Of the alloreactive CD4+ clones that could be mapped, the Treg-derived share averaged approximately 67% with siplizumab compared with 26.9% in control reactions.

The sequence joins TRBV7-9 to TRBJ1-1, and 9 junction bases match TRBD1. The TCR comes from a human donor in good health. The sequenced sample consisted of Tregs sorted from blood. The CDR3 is CASSLAGTGEAFF. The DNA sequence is TGTGCCAGCAGCTTAGCCGGGACAGGGGAAGCTTTCTTT.